This passage covers 16 T cell receptor beta chains from one sample sequenced in a study of T cell changes during pregnancy in multiple sclerosis. The protocol was immunoSEQ multiplex PCR, while the TCRdb copy is restricted to in-frame clones and leaves out a portion. Of some 49,000 clones listed, 75% to 95% were seen once; the top ten hold about 3.1%. This specimen was CD8+ T cells from peripheral blood mononuclear cells, taken in the second trimester of pregnancy. All receptors derive from a female donor with multiple sclerosis, enrolled in a pregnancy study.

The CDR3 reads CASSEITRTSGGTDTQYF. The CDR3 nucleotides are TGTGCCAGCAGTGAAATCACTCGGACTAGCGGGGGCACAGATACGCAGTATTTT. The rearrangement uses TRBV27 and TRBJ2-3, with 12 bases lining up with TRBD2. The CDR3 consists of 18 residues. Germline V gives CDR1 MNHEY, CDR2 SMNVEV (reference sequence). V dropped 5 bases and J dropped 1; count of bases not matched to a gene: 10.

Relative to its sample, this clone is medium-sized. The chain joins TRBV7-3 to TRBJ1-1; D not resolved. The V and J ends lost 1 base and 1 base respectively, with 13 bases between them. The CDR3 has 16 amino acids. Germline lookup yields CDR1 SGHTA and CDR2 FQGTGA. CDR3 residues: CASSLKVPGSNTEAFF. The CDR3, as DNA: TGTGCCAGCAGCTTAAAAGTTCCAGGATCGAACACTGAAGCTTTCTTT. The variable domain in full, completed from reference TRBV7-3 and TRBJ1-1, reads GAGVSQTPSNKVTEKGKYVELRCDPISGHTALYWYRQSLGQGPEFLIYFQGTGAADDSGLPNDRFFAVRPEGSVSTLKIQRTERGDSAVYLCASSLKVPGSNTEAFFGQGTRLTVV.

The V and J genes are TRBV18 and TRBJ2-4; 8 bases are shared with TRBD1. Germline V gene sequence: CDR1 KGHSH, CDR2 LQKENI. Trimming cost V 5 bases and J 3 bases; bases outside gene matches: 9. The CDR3 totals 16 residues. The CDR3 sequence is CASSDRGERDKNIQYF. Here the CDR3 DNA reads TGTGCCAGCTCAGACAGGGGAGAACGTGACAAAAACATTCAGTACTTC.

The chain joins TRBV9 to TRBJ2-1; the match to TRBD2 covers 12 bases. This CDR3 region has 15 residues. Germline V CDR1 and CDR2: SGDLS, YYNGEE. Losses at the gene ends were 0 bases for V and 8 bases for J; bases not matched to a gene: 3. The CDR3 nucleotides read TGTGCCAGCAGCGTAGCTAGCGGGGGGGTTCATGAGCAGTTCTTC. Protein sequence: CASSVASGGVHEQFF.

The chain has TRBV6-5 and TRBJ2-7, with TRBD2 matching 9 bases. With V trimmed by 6 bases and J by 3 bases, 6 bases remained unmatched. CDR3 length: 14 residues. Germline V gene lookup returns CDR1 MNHEY and CDR2 SVGAGI. The CDR3 spells CASSLGLAGYEQYF. In DNA, the CDR3 is TGTGCCAGCAGCCTGGGACTAGCCGGCTACGAGCAGTACTTC.

J is TRBJ2-2 and V is TRBV27, with 11 bases aligning to TRBD2. Germline V CDR1 and CDR2: MNHEY, SMNVEV (reference sequence). Trimming took 6 bases from V and 6 from J; bases not matched to a gene: 6. This CDR3 has 15 residues. CDR3 sequence (DNA): TGTGCCAGCAGCCACGTAGCGGGGGGGCCCGGGGAGCTGTTTTTT. Translation gives CASSHVAGGPGELFF.

The chain links TRBV14 to TRBJ2-1, with 8 positions matching TRBD1. Germline V gene data show CDR1 as SGHDN and CDR2 as FVKESK. After removal of 3 bases from V and 2 bases from J, the junction contained 6 bases not matched to a gene. This CDR3 contains 16 residues. CDR3 nucleotides: TGTGCCAGCAGCCAGGGGACAGGATTTCCCTACAATGAGCAGTTCTTC. Translating it yields CASSQGTGFPYNEQFF.

The chain employs TRBV6-1 and TRBJ2-1; 9 nucleotides agree with TRBD2. Trimming at V came to 7 bases and at J to 8 bases, leaving 12 bases not matched to a gene. This CDR3 is built from 15 residues. Per the germline V gene, CDR1 is MNHNS and CDR2 is SASEGT. For the CDR3, the DNA is TGTGCCAGCATCCCCCGGCGGGGGGGTAGAGATGAGCAGTTCTTC. Translated: CASIPRRGGRDEQFF.

The genes are TRBV9 and TRBJ1-1, with unresolved D. Between the trimmed V and J ends, which lost 1 base and 4 bases, there was a span of 11 bases. The germline V gene encodes CDR1 SGDLS and CDR2 YYNGEE. This CDR3 has 14 residues. The CDR3 protein is CASSVSGSSTEAFF. The CDR3 nucleotides are TGTGCCAGCAGCGTATCGGGGTCTTCCACTGAAGCTTTCTTT. The full variable domain, completed using reference TRBV9 and TRBJ1-1, is DSGVTQTPKHLITATGQRVTLRCSPRSGDLSVYWYQQSLDQGLQFLIQYYNGEERAKGNILERFSAQQFPDLHSELNLSSLELGDSALYFCASSVSGSSTEAFFGQGTRLTVV.

The V call is TRBV27, the J call TRBJ1-2; 9 bases map to TRBD1. This CDR3 has 15 amino acids. Per germline, CDR1 MNHEY and CDR2 SMNVEV (reference sequence). J lost 7 bases, V lost 0 bases, and 6 bases had no gene match. This CDR3 reads CASSLSTGGPSGYTF. CDR3 in DNA: TGTGCCAGCAGTTTATCGACAGGGGGGCCCTCTGGCTACACCTTC.

This rearrangement joins TRBV19 to TRBJ2-1, with D possibly TRBD2 on 6 matching bases. Germline V gene data show CDR1 as LNHDA and CDR2 as SQIVND (reference sequence). The CDR3 contains 14 residues. V dropped 4 bases and J dropped 6 bases, with 13 bases sitting between them. Here the CDR3 DNA reads TGTGCCAGTAGTAACACGGGACTTGCCAATGAGCAGTTCTTC. Translated: CASSNTGLANEQFF.

The chain joins TRBV4-2 to TRBJ2-7; D uncertain. V dropped 1 base and J dropped 0 bases, with 7 bases sitting between them. This CDR3 has 14 residues. The germline V gene encodes CDR1 LGHNA and CDR2 YNFKEQ. CDR3 loop: CASSQGLNSYEQYF. The CDR3 bases are TGTGCCAGCAGCCAAGGACTGAACTCCTACGAGCAGTACTTC.

The V gene is TRBV15, the J gene TRBJ1-2; D remains ambiguous. The CDR3 runs to 15 residues. The germline V and J ends were trimmed by 0 bases and 4 bases, with 12 bases remaining between them. CDR1 is LNHNV, CDR2 YYDKDF, per germline (reference sequence). CDR3 nucleotide sequence: TGTGCCACCAGCAGAGACCTCGGGGTTAGCTATGGCTACACCTTC. Protein: CATSRDLGVSYGYTF.

This clone was seen a single time. This chain joins TRBV6-5 and TRBJ2-5; D unresolved. The V gene lost 8 bases and the J gene lost 1 base, with 11 bases spanning the gap. CDR3 length equals 13 residues. Germline CDR1 MNHEY, CDR2 SVGAGI. This CDR3 is CASFSAVQETQYF. The CDR3 nucleotides read TGTGCCAGCTTTTCCGCGGTCCAAGAGACCCAGTACTTC.

The chain couples TRBV5-6 to TRBJ2-7; no firm D call. This CDR3 spans 13 amino acids. Germline V gives CDR1 SGHDT, CDR2 YYEEEE. The V end lost 0 bases, the J end lost 3 bases, and 7 bases lay between the germline ends. CDR3 residues: CASSLGSVYEQYF. The DNA for the CDR3 is TGTGCCAGCAGCTTGGGTTCAGTCTACGAGCAGTACTTC.

This chain uses TRBV9 with TRBJ1-4; 7 nucleotides line up with TRBD1. This CDR3 has 14 residues. Trimming took 0 bases from V and 8 from J; bases not matched to a gene: 4. Germline V gene sequence: CDR1 SGDLS, CDR2 YYNGEE. The CDR3 region has the DNA TGTGCCAGCAGCGTAGGGACAGGACGCGAAAAACTGTTTTTT. Translating gives CASSVGTGREKLFF.